This T cell receptor beta chain was recovered during a study of blood T cell repertoires in COVID-19. How the authors handled the data: Estimation of nucleated cell counts relied on the amplification of reference gene primers. The method was immunoSEQ multiplex PCR; TCRdb's version includes in-frame clones alone and lacks a portion of them. V and J calls and clone size are as listed in that table; D and trimming were resolved from the DNA. Here the sample spans roughly 70,000 clones, roughly nine tenths being singletons. The CDR3 covers 19 residues. Germline V CDR1 and CDR2: SGHRS, YFSETQ. V lost 2 bases and J lost 1; bases outside the gene matches: 11.

This sequence joins TRBV5-1 and TRBJ2-3; 12 bases fit TRBD2. This TCR was recovered from a man at least 80 years old with acute or convalescent COVID-19. Sequenced material: peripheral blood. The CDR3 sequence is CASSFPSGRAFSRTDTQYF. The CDR3 DNA sequence: TGCGCCAGCAGCTTCCCTAGCGGGAGGGCCTTTAGTCGCACAGATACGCAGTATTTT.